This TCR beta chain was identified during a study of T cells in Graves' hyperthyroidism and ophthalmopathy. Study results and limitations: Most thyroid clonotypes expanded above 0.001 appeared in blood too. In simple terms, a model built on 13 V-J features told ophthalmopathy apart from stable hyperthyroidism.

Concerning this clonotype: What it binds is not known.

It was RNA transcripts that yielded the amplified TCR beta CDR3 regions. Researchers ran a first-round RT-PCR on the TCR CDR3 using the HTBI primer set. TCRdb independently ran MiXCR on the multiplex PCR reads; one entry per CDR3 protein. Here the sample spans fewer than 550,000 distinct CDR3 sequences, roughly a quarter being singletons. Sample: blood. This clonotype was obtained from a woman younger than 45 with Graves' ophthalmopathy.

This CDR3 is CASSLRGFRTHTYEQYF. CDR3 coding DNA: TGTGCCAGCAGTTTAAGGGGCTTCCGGACTCATACCTACGAGCAGTACTTC. The rearrangement joins TRBV12-3 or TRBV12-4 to TRBJ2-7; D tentatively fits TRBD1 or TRBD2 (5 bases each). Trimming stripped 2 bases from V and 2 bases from J, with 19 bases between. The CDR3 has 17 amino acids.